This passage covers 32 T cell receptor beta chains from one sample sequenced in a study of control samples from healthy donors and cancer patients. The data were produced by immunoSEQ multiplex PCR, yet TCRdb's version contains in-frame clones alone and is incomplete. Among roughly 100,000 clones listed, 80% to 90% were seen once. The specimen was blood. The receptors derive from a man aged 30-40 years in good health.

The rearrangement joins TRBV5-6 to TRBJ1-3; possibly TRBD1 for D (5 bases). Germline loops: CDR1 SGHDT, CDR2 YYEEEE. Trimming left V 3 bases short and J 14 bases short, with 18 bases between. This CDR3 is built from 13 residues. Here the CDR3 reads CASSSIATGQLYF. The CDR3 region has the DNA TGTGCCAGCAGCTCGATAGCAACGGGGCAGTTATATTTT.

Points on this clone: Distinct nucleotide sequences in the sample also encode this CDR3. The chain couples TRBV7-3 to TRBJ1-1; TRBD1 might be the D (5 bases). The CDR3 sequence is 13 residues long. V lost 4 bases to trimming and J lost 1 base, with 7 bases between them. Germline loops: CDR1 SGHTA, CDR2 FQGTGA. For the CDR3, the DNA is TGTGCCAGCAGCTCAGGGCCGAACACTGAAGCTTTCTTT. It translates to CASSSGPNTEAFF.

V is TRBV5-1 and J is TRBJ2-1, with a tentative D call TRBD1 (5 bases). The CDR3 covers 14 residues. Germline V gene sequence: CDR1 SGHRS, CDR2 YFSETQ. Deletions cut 2 bases from V and 4 bases from J, with 10 bases between. CDR3 protein: CASSFGAVYNEQFF. In nucleotides, the CDR3 is TGCGCCAGCAGCTTTGGGGCGGTTTACAATGAGCAGTTCTTC.

This clone was observed once. This chain joins TRBV14 and TRBJ2-1, with D hard to call. The CDR3 spans 15 residues. The V end lost 3 bases, the J end lost 5 bases, and 14 bases lay between the germline ends. Germline values: CDR1 SGHDN, CDR2 FVKESK. In nucleotides, the CDR3 is TGTGCCAGCAGCCAGTACGGGCGCGCGAACAATGAGCAGTTCTTC. This sequence encodes CASSQYGRANNEQFF.

The V call is TRBV6-1, the J call TRBJ1-1; possible D gene TRBD1, 6 bases. The germline V and J ends were trimmed by 2 bases and 1 base, with 17 bases remaining between them. Germline values: CDR1 MNHNS, CDR2 SASEGT. This CDR3 is 17 amino acids long. CDR3 sequence: CASSEWGGPEKNTEAFF. For the CDR3, the DNA is TGTGCCAGCAGTGAATGGGGGGGCCCTGAGAAGAACACTGAAGCTTTCTTT.

The V call is TRBV2, the J call TRBJ2-2; D not certain. CDR1 SNHLY and CDR2 FYNNEI come from the germline V gene. This CDR3 spans 16 amino acids. Trimming stripped 2 bases from V and 2 bases from J, with 12 bases between. The CDR3 protein is CASSENHPINTGELFF. In DNA form, the CDR3 reads TGTGCCAGCAGTGAAAACCACCCCATTAACACCGGGGAGCTGTTTTTT.

The rearrangement uses TRBV7-2 and TRBJ2-3; D is unclear. The CDR3 has 15 amino acids. CDR1 is SGHTA, CDR2 FQGNSA, per germline. Trimming left V 3 bases short and J 0 bases short, with 10 bases between. In DNA, the CDR3 is TGTGCCAGCAGCTTTCGGGTAGGGAGCACAGATACGCAGTATTTT. It specifies CASSFRVGSTDTQYF.

Note on this clone: Other DNA sequences from this sample encode an identical CDR3 as well. The J gene is TRBJ1-4, the V gene TRBV7-2; D is unclear. This CDR3 contains 14 residues. Germline lookup yields CDR1 SGHTA and CDR2 FQGNSA. The V end lost 6 bases, the J end lost 0 bases, and 8 bases lay between the germline ends. The CDR3 DNA follows: TGTGCCAGCAGTTTCGATTCAACTAATGAAAAACTGTTTTTT. It translates to CASSFDSTNEKLFF.

This clone appeared a single time. The gene calls are TRBV4-2 and TRBJ1-5; no definite D call. Trimming left V 1 base short and J 1 base short, with 2 bases between. This CDR3 comprises 13 residues. Germline values: CDR1 LGHNA, CDR2 YNFKEQ. The CDR3 bases are TGTGCCAGCAGCCAAGGGAGCAATCAGCCCCAGCATTTT. It specifies CASSQGSNQPQHF.

The V and J genes are TRBV7-9 and TRBJ2-3; D call uncertain. Trimming took off 10 bases at V and 2 bases at J, with 13 bases between the two ends. The CDR3 covers 13 residues. Looked up from germline, CDR1 is SEHNR and CDR2 is FQNEAQ (reference sequence). DNA of the CDR3: TGTGCCAACCGAGTCCCTTTCACAGATACGCAGTATTTT. It translates to CANRVPFTDTQYF.

Note on this clone: The limits of the CDR3 on the DNA are not certain, so only TCRdb's listed CDR3 is given. The chain has TRBV27 and TRBJ1-5. The CDR3 sequence runs 14 residues, both termini included. Looked up from germline, CDR1 is MNHEY and CDR2 is SMNVEV (reference sequence). CDR3 region: CASSSSVRNQPQHF.

V and J are TRBV21-1 and TRBJ2-6. TRBV21-1 is deemed a pseudogene. This CDR3 spans 15 amino acids. The CDR3 spells CASSKEASGANVLTF. In DNA, the CDR3 is TGTGCCAGCAGCAAAGAGGCCTCTGGGGCCAACGTCCTGACTTTC.

For this clone: Other DNA sequences in the sample encode the same CDR3. The J gene is TRBJ1-1, the V gene TRBV5-5, with TRBD1 as a possible D gene (6 bases). CDR3 size: 14 residues. Per the germline V gene, CDR1 is SGHKS and CDR2 is YYEKEE (reference sequence). V was shortened by 5 bases and J by 2 bases, with 13 bases between the two germline ends. In nucleotides, the CDR3 is TGTGCCAGCAGTCTGGGGGGGCGAAACACTGAAGCTTTCTTT. Translating it yields CASSLGGRNTEAFF.

The V and J genes are TRBV7-9 and TRBJ2-2, with no clear D. This CDR3 has 16 amino acids. V lost 1 base and J 1 base, leaving 10 bases between the germline ends. The germline V gene encodes CDR1 SEHNR and CDR2 FQNEAQ (reference sequence). The CDR3 spells CASSLVTWLNTGELFF. The CDR3, as DNA: TGTGCCAGCAGCTTAGTGACCTGGCTGAACACCGGGGAGCTGTTTTTT.

The chain employs TRBV6-6 and TRBJ2-5; TRBD2 aligns across 10 bases. CDR3 size: 15 residues. Germline V gives CDR1 MNHNY, CDR2 SVGAGI (reference sequence). The junction had 6 bases not matched to a gene; V was cut back by 6 bases and J by 2 bases. The CDR3 nucleotides are TGTGCCAGCAGCGACGGGACTAGCGCTCAAGAGACCCAGTACTTC. Its translation: CASSDGTSAQETQYF.

V gene TRBV14 combines with J gene TRBJ2-5; maybe TRBD1 (6 bases). Germline-derived CDR1 and CDR2 are SGHDN and FVKESK. The CDR3 consists of 14 residues. The V and J ends lost 6 bases and 5 bases respectively, with 16 bases between them. The CDR3 nucleotides read TGTGCCAGCAGAAGTGGCCTTCAGGGGGAGACCCAGTACTTC. This codes for CASRSGLQGETQYF.

This clone was detected a few times. This sequence joins TRBV16 and TRBJ2-1; D is perhaps TRBD1 or TRBD2 (7 bases each). The CDR3 is 14 amino acids. Trimming stripped 0 bases from V and 9 bases from J, with 12 bases between. The germline V gene has CDR1 KGHSY and CDR2 FQNENV. In DNA, the CDR3 is TGTGCCAGCAGCCAATCGGGGGAGGGGGCTGAGCAGTTCTTC. It yields the protein CASSQSGEGAEQFF.

The gene calls are TRBV4-3 and TRBJ2-1, with 7 bases matching TRBD2. Germline V gene lookup returns CDR1 LGHNA and CDR2 YSLEER. The CDR3 spans 16 residues. V lost 3 bases to trimming and J lost 7 bases; unmatched junction nucleotides: 12. CDR3 sequence reads: CASSHFPSGNINEQFF. CDR3 coding DNA: TGCGCCAGCAGCCATTTTCCAAGCGGGAATATAAATGAGCAGTTCTTC.

The chain combines TRBV11-2 with TRBJ1-1; D not certain. The ends were cut back, 4 bases at V and 2 bases at J, with 11 bases in the middle. The CDR3 is 14 amino acids. CDR1 is SGHAT and CDR2 is FQNNGV in the germline V gene. Written as DNA, the CDR3 is TGTGCCAGCAGCTATAGGGATTTAAACACTGAAGCTTTCTTT. It encodes CASSYRDLNTEAFF.

The chain uses TRBV18 and TRBJ2-7; 9 bases fit TRBD2. V shed 0 bases, J shed 6 bases, and the junction held 6 bases outside the gene matches. Germline CDR1 and CDR2: KGHSH and LQKENI. The CDR3 covers 15 residues. The CDR3 DNA is TGTGCCAGCTCACCACCGGTGGTAGCGGGAGCCGAGCAGTACTTC. Translating gives CASSPPVVAGAEQYF. Filled out from reference TRBV18 and TRBJ2-7, the complete variable domain reads NAGVMQNPRHLVRRRGQEARLRCSPMKGHSHVYWYRQLPEEGLKFMVYLQKENIIDESGMPKERFSAEFPKEGPSILRIQQVVRGDSAAYFCASSPPVVAGAEQYFGPGTRLTVT.

The gene calls are TRBV7-2 and TRBJ2-1, with 7 bases lining up with TRBD2. V was pared by 1 base and J by 13 bases, with 7 bases of the junction left unmatched. The CDR3 is made up of 13 amino acids. Germline V gene lookup returns CDR1 SGHTA and CDR2 FQGNSA. Here the CDR3 reads CASSLDERGSQFF. CDR3 DNA sequence: TGTGCCAGCAGCTTAGACGAGCGGGGCTCCCAGTTCTTC.

The chain carries TRBV30 and TRBJ1-2; TRBD1 matches 9 bases. The germline V gene has CDR1 GTSNPN and CDR2 SVGIG (reference sequence). The V and J ends lost 4 bases and 2 bases, in that order; junction bases with no gene match: 11. CDR3 length: 16 residues. DNA for the CDR3: TGTGCCTGGACACTCACAGTACAGGGGGCGAACTATGGCTACACCTTC. Translating it yields CAWTLTVQGANYGYTF. The full variable domain, with the rest looked up from reference TRBV30 and TRBJ1-2, is SQTIHQWPATLVQPVGSPLSLECTVEGTSNPNLYWYRQAAGRGLQLLFYSVGIGQISSEVPQNLSASRPQDRQFILSSKKLLLSDSGFYLCAWTLTVQGANYGYTFGSGTRLTVV.

The V gene is TRBV29-1, the J gene TRBJ1-1, with a tentative D call TRBD1 (5 bases). Trimming cost V 3 bases and J 3 bases, with 14 bases left between them. Germline V CDR1 and CDR2: SQVTM, ANQGSEA. There are 14 residues in the CDR3. CDR3 sequence: CSVDSGGTDTEAFF. The CDR3 coding sequence is TGCAGCGTTGATTCGGGGGGGACTGACACTGAAGCTTTCTTT. The variable domain in full, with the rest retrieved from reference TRBV29-1 and TRBJ1-1, is SAVISQKPSRDICQRGTSLTIQCQVDSQVTMMFWYRQQPGQSLTLIATANQGSEATYESGFVIDKFPISRPNLTFSTLTVSNMSPEDSSIYLCSVDSGGTDTEAFFGQGTRLTVV.

The chain is built from TRBV3-1 (or the pseudogene TRBV3-2) and TRBJ1-5, with unresolved D. Trimming stripped 0 bases from V and 7 bases from J, with 7 bases between. Germline CDR1 and CDR2: LGHDT and YNNKEL (reference sequence). This CDR3 has 13 amino acids. The CDR3, as DNA: TGTGCCAGCAGCCAAGATAGGCGACAGCCCCAGCATTTT. Translation gives CASSQDRRQPQHF.

The rearrangement links TRBV6-5 to TRBJ2-7; D is perhaps TRBD2 (5 bases). The V end lost 4 bases, the J end lost 4 bases, and 5 bases lay between the germline ends. The CDR3 is 11 residues long. Germline V CDR1 and CDR2: MNHEY, SVGAGI. As DNA, the CDR3 is TGTGCCAGCAGTTGGGAGTACGAGCAGTACTTC. Amino acids: CASSWEYEQYF.

The chain couples TRBV18 to TRBJ1-1; a possible D gene is TRBD1 (5 bases). The V and J ends lost 5 bases and 1 base respectively, with 14 bases between them. The V gene's germline CDR1 is KGHSH and CDR2 LQKENI. The CDR3 runs 15 residues. The CDR3 loop is CASSGYVDRNTEAFF. CDR3 sequence (DNA): TGTGCCAGCTCAGGTTACGTTGACAGGAACACTGAAGCTTTCTTT.

The J gene is TRBJ2-7, the V gene TRBV5-4; the D is unclear. This CDR3 is 11 amino acids long. The germline CDR1 and CDR2 sequences are SGHNT and YYREEE (reference sequence). The ends were cut back, 0 bases at V and 5 bases at J, with 3 bases in the middle. The CDR3 nucleotides are TGTGCCAGCAGCTTGGGTAACGAGCAGTACTTC. This encodes CASSLGNEQYF. Using reference TRBV5-4 and TRBJ2-7 for the parts outside the CDR3, the full variable domain is ETGVTQSPTHLIKTRGQQVTLRCSSQSGHNTVSWYQQALGQGPQFIFQYYREEENGRGNFPPRFSGLQFPNYSSELNVNALELDDSALYLCASSLGNEQYFGPGTRLTVT.

This chain connects TRBV9 to TRBJ2-3; D possibly corresponds to TRBD1 (5 bases). The CDR3 consists of 16 residues. Looked up from germline, CDR1 is SGDLS and CDR2 is YYNGEE. V lost 4 bases to trimming and J lost 2 bases, with 17 bases between them. In nucleotides, the CDR3 is TGTGCCAGCAGCCTTCTTGGGGCTAGAGACACAGATACGCAGTATTTT. Amino acids: CASSLLGARDTDTQYF.

The chain combines TRBV24-1 with TRBJ2-5; D call uncertain. The CDR3 runs 16 residues. Germline-derived CDR1 and CDR2 are KGHDR and SFDVKD. The V and J ends lost 1 base and 2 bases respectively, with 13 bases between them. CDR3 DNA: TGTGCCACCAGTGATTTCGGGCGATCCTATCAAGAGACCCAGTACTTC. It codes for CATSDFGRSYQETQYF.

In this sample, this clone turned up once. The chain has TRBV19 and TRBJ1-6, with a tentative D call TRBD1 (5 bases). V was shortened by 4 bases and J by 0 bases, with 16 bases between the two germline ends. Germline CDR1 reads LNHDA; CDR2 reads SQIVND (reference sequence). The CDR3 consists of 18 residues. The CDR3 region has the DNA TGTGCCAGTAGTACTAGGGTAGGGGCGAGCTCCTATAATTCACCCCTCCACTTT. It yields the protein CASSTRVGASSYNSPLHF. The entire variable domain, with the rest obtained from reference TRBV19 and TRBJ1-6, is as follows: DGGITQSPKYLFRKEGQNVTLSCEQNLNHDAMYWYRQDPGQGLRLIYYSQIVNDFQKGDIAEGYSVSREKKESFPLTVTSAQKNPTAFYLCASSTRVGASSYNSPLHFGNGTRLTVT.

This clone was recorded once. This sequence joins TRBV7-9 and TRBJ2-1; D is uncertain. The V end was cut by 1 base, the J end by 8 bases, with 9 bases between. The germline CDR1 and CDR2 sequences are SEHNR and FQNEAQ (reference sequence). There are 13 residues in the CDR3. This CDR3 is CASSLVVGYEQFF. The CDR3 nucleotides are TGTGCCAGCAGCTTAGTCGTGGGGTATGAGCAGTTCTTC.

J is TRBJ2-7 and V is TRBV19; no reliable D call. The CDR3 loop spans 15 amino acids. The ends were cut back, 1 base at V and 2 bases at J, with 12 bases in the middle. CDR1 and CDR2 from the germline V gene are LNHDA and SQIVND (reference sequence). CDR3 in DNA: TGTGCCAGTAGTATAGGGGCAGAGAAGACCTACGAGCAGTACTTC. This encodes CASSIGAEKTYEQYF. Full variable domain (outside the CDR3, taken from reference TRBV19 and TRBJ2-7): DGGITQSPKYLFRKEGQNVTLSCEQNLNHDAMYWYRQDPGQGLRLIYYSQIVNDFQKGDIAEGYSVSREKKESFPLTVTSAQKNPTAFYLCASSIGAEKTYEQYFGPGTRLTVT.